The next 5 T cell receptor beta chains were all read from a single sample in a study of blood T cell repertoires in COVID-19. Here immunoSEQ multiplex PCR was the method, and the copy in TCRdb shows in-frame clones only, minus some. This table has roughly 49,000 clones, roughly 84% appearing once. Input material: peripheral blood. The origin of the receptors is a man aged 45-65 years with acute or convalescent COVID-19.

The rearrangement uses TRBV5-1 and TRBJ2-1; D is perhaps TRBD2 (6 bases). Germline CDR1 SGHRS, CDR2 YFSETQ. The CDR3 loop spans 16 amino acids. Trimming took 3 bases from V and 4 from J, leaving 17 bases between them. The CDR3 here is CASSYRTTDYYNEQFF. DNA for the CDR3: TGCGCCAGCAGCTACCGGACTACGGACTATTACAATGAGCAGTTCTTC. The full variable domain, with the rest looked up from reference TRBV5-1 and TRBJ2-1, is KAGVTQTPRYLIKTRGQQVTLSCSPISGHRSVSWYQQTPGQGLQFLFEYFSETQRNKGNFPGRFSGRQFSNSRSEMNVSTLELGDSALYLCASSYRTTDYYNEQFFGPGTRLTVL.

The CDR3 sequence: CASSEARTGRQPQHF. The CDR3 bases are TGTGCCAGCAGTGAAGCGCGGACTGGAAGGCAGCCCCAGCATTTT. The chain joins TRBV6-1 to TRBJ1-5; D is undetermined. CDR3 length: 15 amino acids. Germline V CDR1 and CDR2: MNHNS, SASEGT. V lost 0 bases, J lost 7 bases, and 13 bases lay in between.

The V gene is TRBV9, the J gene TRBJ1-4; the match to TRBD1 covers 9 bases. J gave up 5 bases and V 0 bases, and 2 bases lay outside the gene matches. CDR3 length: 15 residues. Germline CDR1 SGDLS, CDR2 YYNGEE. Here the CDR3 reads CASSVAGTGNEKLFF. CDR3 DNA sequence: TGTGCCAGCAGCGTAGCCGGGACAGGGAATGAAAAACTGTTTTTT.

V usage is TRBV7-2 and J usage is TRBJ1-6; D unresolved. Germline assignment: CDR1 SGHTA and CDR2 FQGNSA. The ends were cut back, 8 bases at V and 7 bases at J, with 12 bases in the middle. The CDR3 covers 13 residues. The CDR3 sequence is CASGILRNSPLHF. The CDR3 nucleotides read TGTGCCAGCGGAATACTGCGGAATTCACCCCTCCACTTT.

The CDR3 region is CASTERWYGEQYF. The CDR3 DNA reads TGTGCCAGCACCGAACGGTGGTACGGCGAGCAGTACTTC. V is TRBV27 and J is TRBJ2-7; D ambiguous. The CDR3 has 13 residues. Trimming removed 7 bases at V and 6 bases at J, with 16 bases between. The germline CDR1 and CDR2 sequences are MNHEY and SMNVEV (reference sequence).